These 20 T cell receptor beta chains were sequenced from one sample in a study of blood T cell repertoires in COVID-19. Using immunoSEQ multiplex PCR, the repertoire was profiled, and TCRdb retains in-frame clones only, with some absent. This table has about 300,000 clones, about 90% appearing once. Sequences were obtained from PBMCs or T cells enriched from blood (not recorded which). The source is a woman in her fifties or sixties who had been exposed to COVID-19.

The chain links TRBV7-6 to TRBJ1-2; 10 nucleotides agree with TRBD1. The CDR3 runs 17 residues. V was clipped by 1 base and J by 2 bases; unmatched bases: 7. The germline gives CDR1 SGHVS, CDR2 FNYEAQ. CDR3 DNA: TGTGCCAGCAGCTTAGGGGACAGGGGATGGGGAAACTATGGCTACACCTTC. Translated: CASSLGDRGWGNYGYTF.

The J gene is TRBJ1-4, the V gene TRBV5-1; weak D call: TRBD1 (5 bases). Germline V gives CDR1 SGHRS, CDR2 YFSETQ. Trimming stripped 4 bases from V and 4 bases from J, with 11 bases between. This CDR3 is 14 amino acids long. DNA of the CDR3: TGCGCCAGCAGCCGGGGGGGAGTTAATGAAAAACTGTTTTTT. Its protein product is CASSRGGVNEKLFF.

The chain employs TRBV7-9 and TRBJ2-3, with D perhaps matching TRBD2 (6 bases). Germline-derived CDR1 and CDR2 are SEHNR and FQNEAQ (reference sequence). V lost 5 bases and J 9 bases, leaving 27 bases between the germline ends. CDR3 length: 17 amino acids. The CDR3 DNA reads TGTGCCAGCAGCACGTCCCGGGACTCCGTCGAAGTGCTAACGCAGTATTTT. Protein: CASSTSRDSVEVLTQYF.

This chain links TRBV18 with TRBJ1-5, with 10 bases lining up with TRBD1. The CDR3 consists of 16 residues. J gave up 0 bases and V 5 bases, and 4 bases lay outside the gene matches. CDR1 is KGHSH, CDR2 LQKENI, per germline. The CDR3 sequence is CASSRTGGNSNQPQHF. CDR3 DNA: TGTGCCAGCTCAAGGACAGGGGGGAATAGCAATCAGCCCCAGCATTTT.

The rearrangement uses TRBV6-5 and TRBJ1-2; D is uncertain. The V end lost 6 bases, the J end lost 5 bases, and 7 bases lay between the germline ends. CDR1 is MNHEY and CDR2 is SVGAGI in the germline V gene. CDR3 length equals 11 residues. CDR3 sequence: CASRKSYGYTF. DNA of the CDR3: TGTGCCAGCAGGAAGAGTTATGGCTACACCTTC.

The chain employs TRBV14 and TRBJ1-1; the D is unclear. Trimming shortened V by 0 bases and J by 1 base, and 12 bases separated the two germline ends. Germline-derived CDR1 and CDR2 are SGHDN and FVKESK. The length of the CDR3 is 16 residues. Here the CDR3 reads CASSQDSGEGNTEAFF. The CDR3 bases are TGTGCCAGCAGCCAAGATTCGGGAGAGGGGAACACTGAAGCTTTCTTT.

The chain combines TRBV28 with TRBJ1-5; 12 positions match TRBD1. The CDR3 runs to 18 residues. Per the germline V gene, CDR1 is MDHEN and CDR2 is SYDVKM. Losses at the gene ends were 6 bases for V and 2 bases for J; bases not matched to a gene: 11. CDR3 sequence reads: CASSPGQGANYGNQPQHF. The CDR3 DNA reads TGTGCCAGCAGCCCGGGACAGGGGGCGAATTACGGCAATCAGCCCCAGCATTTT.

The chain has TRBV5-4 and TRBJ1-2; 7 positions agree with TRBD1. CDR3 length equals 18 residues. The V and J ends lost 3 bases and 4 bases, in that order; junction bases with no gene match: 18. The germline gives CDR1 SGHNT, CDR2 YYREEE (reference sequence). The CDR3, as DNA: TGTGCCAGCAGCTCCCCTCCGGGACAGTTAGCAGTCGCCTATGGCTACACCTTC. Amino acid sequence: CASSSPPGQLAVAYGYTF.

The genes are TRBV28 and TRBJ1-6, with 9 bases fitting TRBD1. Trimming cost V 5 bases and J 7 bases; bases outside gene matches: 3. Germline V gene sequence: CDR1 MDHEN, CDR2 SYDVKM. The CDR3 sequence is 14 residues long. CDR3 residues: CASSRTGENSPLHF. The CDR3 DNA reads as TGTGCCAGCAGTCGGACAGGGGAGAATTCACCCCTCCACTTT.

The chain has TRBV3-1 (or the pseudogene TRBV3-2) and TRBJ2-7; D is perhaps TRBD1 (5 bases). Deletions cut 0 bases from V and 4 bases from J, with 13 bases between. The CDR3 length is 15 residues. Germline values: CDR1 LGHDT, CDR2 YNNKEL (reference sequence). The CDR3 nucleotides read TGTGCCAGCAGCCAAGATGTTGCAGGGTCATACGAGCAGTACTTC. It is translated as CASSQDVAGSYEQYF.

The V call is TRBV10-1, the J call TRBJ2-7; possible D gene TRBD2, 6 bases. The CDR3 covers 13 residues. The germline V and J ends were trimmed by 1 base and 2 bases, with 6 bases remaining between them. CDR1 is WNHNN, CDR2 SYGVQD, per germline (reference sequence). The CDR3: CASSEWGAYEQYF. DNA for the CDR3: TGCGCCAGCAGTGAGTGGGGGGCCTACGAGCAGTACTTC.

This chain links TRBV19 with TRBJ1-5; 11 bases fit TRBD1. Per the germline V gene, CDR1 is LNHDA and CDR2 is SQIVND (reference sequence). This CDR3 is built from 15 residues. Unmatched junction bases numbered 7, after V lost 3 bases and J lost 9 bases. This CDR3 reads CASSMWSGQGVPQHF. The CDR3 DNA follows: TGTGCCAGTAGTATGTGGTCGGGACAGGGGGTGCCCCAGCATTTT.

The V gene is TRBV7-9, the J gene TRBJ1-1, with a tentative D call TRBD1 (5 bases). There are 14 residues in the CDR3. Between the trimmed V and J ends, which lost 4 bases and 2 bases, there was a span of 11 bases. Germline CDR1 and CDR2: SEHNR and FQNEAQ (reference sequence). The CDR3 nucleotides are TGTGCCAGCAGCTCCTCCGGGGGAAACACTGAAGCTTTCTTT. Its translation is CASSSSGGNTEAFF. The full variable domain, completed using reference TRBV7-9 and TRBJ1-1, is DTGVSQNPRHKITKRGQNVTFRCDPISEHNRLYWYRQTLGQGPEFLTYFQNEAQLEKSRLLSDRFSAERPKGSFSTLEIQRTEQGDSAMYLCASSSSGGNTEAFFGQGTRLTVV.

The chain uses TRBV28 and TRBJ1-5; D unclear. CDR3 length: 14 residues. CDR1 and CDR2 (germline): MDHEN, SYDVKM. V lost 6 bases and J 2 bases, leaving 11 bases between the germline ends. In DNA form, the CDR3 reads TGTGCCAGCAGCCAACGCCGGGGCAATCAGCCCCAGCATTTT. This translates into CASSQRRGNQPQHF.

V gene TRBV20-1 combines with J gene TRBJ1-2; tentative D call: TRBD1 (5 bases). Germline assignment: CDR1 DFQATT and CDR2 SNEGSKA (reference sequence). Trimming took off 3 bases at V and 6 bases at J, with 8 bases between the two ends. The CDR3 runs to 11 residues. In DNA form, the CDR3 reads TGCAGTGCTAGCAGGGTGGATGGCTACACCTTC. This encodes CSASRVDGYTF.

CDR3 nucleotides: TGCAGCGTTGACGGGGGGGCGGAGTACTTC. Protein sequence: CSVDGGAEYF. V gene TRBV29-1 combines with J gene TRBJ2-5, with 8 positions matching TRBD2. Germline CDR1 and CDR2: SQVTM and ANQGSEA. Trimming removed 3 bases from V and 12 bases from J; junction bases left unmatched: 3. This CDR3 is 10 amino acids long.

This clone has only one observation. The rearrangement joins TRBV7-2 to TRBJ1-1; D gene ambiguous. CDR1 and CDR2 (germline): SGHTA, FQGNSA. The CDR3 has 16 residues. Trimming cost V 1 base and J 6 bases, with 18 bases left between them. The CDR3 sequence: CASSLVDGRVASEAFF. The CDR3 nucleotides are TGTGCCAGCAGCTTAGTGGACGGGCGGGTTGCTTCTGAAGCTTTCTTT.

This CDR3 reads CASSSPGGSYEQYF. DNA of the CDR3: TGTGCCAGCAGCTCGCCAGGGGGGTCCTACGAGCAGTACTTC. This chain joins TRBV6-5 and TRBJ2-7, with D maybe TRBD1 (7 bases). This CDR3 is 14 amino acids long. Trimming took 6 bases from V and 1 from J, leaving 13 bases between them. The germline V gene encodes CDR1 MNHEY and CDR2 SVGAGI.

CDR3 residues: CASSQQPLAGGADTQYF. In DNA, the CDR3 is TGCGCCAGCAGCCAACAGCCCTTAGCGGGGGGCGCAGATACGCAGTATTTT. The chain has TRBV4-1 and TRBJ2-3; the match to TRBD2 covers 10 bases. With V trimmed by 2 bases and J by 4 bases, 9 bases remained unmatched. From germline, CDR1 is MGHRA and CDR2 YSYEKL. CDR3 size: 17 residues.

This clone occurred once. This chain uses TRBV19 with TRBJ2-1, with D unresolved. Looked up from germline, CDR1 is LNHDA and CDR2 is SQIVND (reference sequence). The CDR3 runs to 12 residues. With 3 bases removed from V and 6 bases from J, the gap between germline ends came to 6 bases. The CDR3 DNA is TGTGCCAGTAGTATCTACAGCAATGAGCAGTTCTTC. Its protein product is CASSIYSNEQFF.